One and the same sample provided the 5 T cell receptor beta chains below, sequenced in a study of regulatory T cells (dated by TCRdb to between 2017 and 2018). Libraries were made using the immunoSEQ multiplex PCR assay. The multiplex PCR used 52 forward TRBV primers and 13 reverse TRBJ primers, with assay-based and computational corrections for amplification bias. TCRdb obtained this table from immuneACCESS and retained in-frame rearrangements with V and J assigned. These tables miss some clones; where compared with another copy, unresolved V genes account for less than half of the shortfall, and the remainder is unexplained. The sample records 10,000 or so clones, 84% of which are singletons. The leading ten clones occupy under 12% of the sample. Sequences were obtained from CD8+ T cells sorted from blood. These TCRs come from a person between 18 and 30 years old with CD3G deficiency.

In this sample, this clone turned up once. V gene TRBV4-1 combines with J gene TRBJ2-1; a weak D match, TRBD2 (6 bases). Trimming removed 2 bases from V and 5 bases from J, with 13 bases in between. Germline CDR1 and CDR2: MGHRA and YSYEKL. CDR3 length: 15 residues. The CDR3 DNA sequence: TGCGCCAGCAGCCAATTTGGCGGGACTGACAATGAGCAGTTCTTC. It specifies CASSQFGGTDNEQFF.

This chain uses TRBV19 with TRBJ2-2, with TRBD1 matching 7 bases. The CDR3 extends over 16 amino acids. V trimming: 6 bases; J trimming: 3 bases; junction bases outside the gene matches: 10. Germline loops: CDR1 LNHDA, CDR2 SQIVND (reference sequence). CDR3 nucleotide sequence: TGTGCCAGTAGGACGAGACAGGGACGGGACACCGGGGAGCTGTTTTTT. Translation: CASRTRQGRDTGELFF.

J is TRBJ2-1 and V is TRBV27, with 8 nucleotides matching TRBD2. The germline gives CDR1 MNHEY, CDR2 SMNVEV (reference sequence). V trimming: 2 bases; J trimming: 6 bases; junction bases outside the gene matches: 3. This CDR3 has 14 amino acids. For the CDR3, the DNA is TGTGCCAGCAGTTTAAGCGGGACTAGCAATGAGCAGTTCTTC. Residues: CASSLSGTSNEQFF.

The J gene is TRBJ2-1, the V gene TRBV13, with D maybe TRBD2 (7 bases). There are 15 residues in the CDR3. V was pared by 0 bases and J by 10 bases, with 16 bases between. The V gene's germline CDR1 is PRHDT and CDR2 FYEKMQ (reference sequence). The CDR3 spells CASSLGRGGGREQFF. The CDR3 DNA is TGTGCCAGCAGCTTAGGCAGGGGAGGGGGGAGAGAGCAGTTCTTC. Using reference TRBV13 and TRBJ2-1 for the parts outside the CDR3, the full variable domain is AAGVIQSPRHLIKEKRETATLKCYPIPRHDTVYWYQQGPGQDPQFLISFYEKMQSDKGSIPDRFSAQQFSDYHSELNMSSLELGDSALYFCASSLGRGGGREQFFGPGTRLTVL.

V is TRBV6-1 and J is TRBJ2-6; D is ambiguous. The V gene lost 5 bases and the J gene lost 2 bases, with 7 bases spanning the gap. The germline CDR1 and CDR2 sequences are MNHNS and SASEGT. The CDR3 is made up of 14 amino acids. The DNA of the CDR3 is TGTGCCAGCAGTCACAATACTGGGGCCAACGTCCTGACTTTC. Translated, it gives CASSHNTGANVLTF.